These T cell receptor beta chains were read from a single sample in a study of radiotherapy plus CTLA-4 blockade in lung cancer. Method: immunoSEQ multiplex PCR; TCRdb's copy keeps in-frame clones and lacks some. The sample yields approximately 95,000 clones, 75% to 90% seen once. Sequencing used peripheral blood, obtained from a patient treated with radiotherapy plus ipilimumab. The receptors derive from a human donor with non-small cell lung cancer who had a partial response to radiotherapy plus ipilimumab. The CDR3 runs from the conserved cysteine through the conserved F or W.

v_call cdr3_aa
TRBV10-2 CASSPDSSYNEQFF
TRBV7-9 CASSRLAGAGTDTQYF
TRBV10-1 CANPAFGAYEQYF
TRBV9 CASSLSVSSSYNEQFF
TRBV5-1 CASSGGTGALNTEAFF
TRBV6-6 CASSYSGRVYEQYF
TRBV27 CASPSGVTQGRTGANVLTF
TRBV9 CASNQGNYGYTF
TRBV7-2 CASSYLSPGQGAYGYTF
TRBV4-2 CASSQGDLYDNEQFF
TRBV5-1 CASSSGTGGYYEQYF
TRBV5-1 CASSFRGRENEQFF
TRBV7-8 CASTGPTGLASGELFF
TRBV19 CAGSEGLAKTYEQYF
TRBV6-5 CASSYSKREDYEQYF
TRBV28 CASGPTGQGARRYGYTF
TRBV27 CASSTGGSGQETQYF
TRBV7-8 CASSLRGRGSPYEQYF
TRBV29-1 CSVLGHPTNEKLFF
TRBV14 CASSQRQGFDEQYF
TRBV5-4 CASSKSGSETDTQYF
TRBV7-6 CASSLGAAGSSYEQYF
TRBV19 CATLGGHTQYF
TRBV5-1 CASSYALAGEGTQYF
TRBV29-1 CSVSLQAGETQYF
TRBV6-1 CASSDNSGQGAEGLYF
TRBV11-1 CASSSASGFYEQYF
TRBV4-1 CASSLRGPGELFF
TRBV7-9 CASSLQGTGETQYF
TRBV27 CASRSTSGTVETQYF
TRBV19 CASTLGSREAEQYF
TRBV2 CASIEPGQLAYEQYF
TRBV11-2 CASSLGTTQETQYF
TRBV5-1 CASSFSGAASYNEQFF
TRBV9 CASSVGGQAGELFF
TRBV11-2 CASSVSDSNTGELFF
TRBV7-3 CASSLNGRGTDTQYF
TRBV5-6 CASSPKKSYYEQYF
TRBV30 CAWSSTGTQYF
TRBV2 CASSSPGQANQPQHF
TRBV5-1 CASSPPEGSYGYTF
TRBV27 CASSYSGFKQSQETQYF
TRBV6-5 CASSYGTGVQEQFF
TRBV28 CASSLSESEQYF
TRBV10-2 CASSEGQGSTGELFF
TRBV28 CASSFRAASIDTQYF
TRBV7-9 CASSSPGQGAHEQYF
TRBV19 CASSITPVDYGYTF
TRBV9 CASSVAGTTGLGQYF
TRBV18 CASSPTSDRGAYEQYF
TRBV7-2 CASSLAVTSGEETQYF
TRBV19 CASSGGKGTGELFF
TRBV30 CAWSVISRNQPQHF
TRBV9 CASSGDREYLNEQFF
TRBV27 CASSSGLAGLNEQFF
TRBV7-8 CASSRSGGVSSYNEQFF
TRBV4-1 CASSPPTGFYGYTF
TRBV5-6 CASSGSGTRSTDTQYF
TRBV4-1 CASSPLGGGRYEQYF
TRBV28 CASSFVSGGDQPQHF